This entry lists 30 T cell receptor beta chains sequenced from one sample in a study of blood T cells in healthy people across ages. With a J-beta primer mix and a sample-barcoded 5' primer, a second PCR ran about 7 to 12 cycles. TCRdb passed the 5' RACE reads through MiXCR, listing each CDR3 protein once. The sample shows some 850,000 distinct CDR3 sequences, roughly 25% of them seen only once. The sample was also linked to a second study, of T cells of mothers and their children.

Sequenced sample: blood. These receptors all stem from a boy between 10 and 17 years old in good health.

V is TRBV29-1 and J is TRBJ1-1, with D possibly TRBD1 on 5 matching bases. The CDR3 covers 12 residues. V lost 8 bases and J lost 1, with 11 bases in between. CDR1 and CDR2 from the germline V gene are SQVTM and ANQGSEA. The CDR3 coding sequence is TGCAGCTGTTGGAGGGGGAACACTGAAGCTTTCTTT. Its protein is CSCWRGNTEAFF. Variable domain in full (rest from reference TRBV29-1 and TRBJ1-1): SAVISQKPSRDICQRGTSLTIQCQVDSQVTMMFWYRQQPGQSLTLIATANQGSEATYESGFVIDKFPISRPNLTFSTLTVSNMSPEDSSIYLCSCWRGNTEAFFGQGTRLTVV.

The sample holds a few counts of this clonotype. This sequence joins TRBV14 and TRBJ2-5; 8 positions agree with TRBD2. The CDR3 length is 16 residues. Germline loops: CDR1 SGHDN, CDR2 FVKESK. V trimming: 3 bases; J trimming: 3 bases; junction bases outside the gene matches: 9. The CDR3: CASSHLGIAGKETQYF. The CDR3 coding sequence is TGTGCCAGCAGCCACCTTGGAATAGCGGGGAAAGAGACCCAGTACTTC.

This rearrangement joins TRBV2 to TRBJ2-1; D is ambiguous. Trimming removed 1 base at V and 0 bases at J, with 10 bases between. Germline CDR1 and CDR2: SNHLY and FYNNEI. There are 16 residues in the CDR3. In DNA, the CDR3 is TGTGCCAGCAGTGAAGTCGTGGCTAGCTCCTACAATGAGCAGTTCTTC. Protein sequence: CASSEVVASSYNEQFF.

This clonotype has ten or more counts. This chain joins TRBV10-3 and TRBJ1-1, with 7 bases lining up with TRBD1. The V gene's germline CDR1 is ENHRY and CDR2 SYGVKD. V was pared by 4 bases and J by 5 bases, with 10 bases of the junction left unmatched. The CDR3 length is 15 residues. CDR3 residues: CAISATDREGTEAFF. Here the CDR3 DNA reads TGTGCCATCAGTGCGACTGACAGGGAAGGGACTGAAGCTTTCTTT.

The rearrangement joins TRBV20-1 to TRBJ2-3, with D uncertain. Germline CDR1 and CDR2: DFQATT and SNEGSKA (reference sequence). V lost 0 bases and J 2 bases, leaving 15 bases between the germline ends. The CDR3 loop spans 16 amino acids. The CDR3 region has the DNA TGCAGTGCTAGAGATTGGGTTGGCGGCATCACAGATACGCAGTATTTT. Translation gives CSARDWVGGITDTQYF.

The chain combines TRBV2 with TRBJ1-1; tentatively, D is TRBD1 (6 bases). Trimming shortened V by 5 bases and J by 1 base, and 11 bases separated the two germline ends. Germline values: CDR1 SNHLY, CDR2 FYNNEI. The CDR3 runs to 14 residues. For the CDR3, the DNA is TGTGCCAGCAGTCGGACAGTCACGAACACTGAAGCTTTCTTT. Translating it yields CASSRTVTNTEAFF.

The chain is built from TRBV19 and TRBJ2-6; D gene ambiguous. CDR1 is LNHDA and CDR2 is SQIVND in the germline V gene (reference sequence). V was shortened by 6 bases and J by 4 bases, with 16 bases between the two germline ends. This CDR3 is 16 amino acids long. CDR3 region: CASSPRPESGANVLTF. The CDR3, as DNA: TGTGCCAGTAGCCCTCGCCCGGAGTCCGGGGCCAACGTCCTGACTTTC.

The rearrangement joins TRBV11-2 to TRBJ1-5, with D possibly being TRBD1 (5 bases). The germline V and J ends were trimmed by 0 bases and 3 bases, with 6 bases remaining between them. Germline V gene lookup returns CDR1 SGHAT and CDR2 FQNNGV. This CDR3 comprises 14 residues. The CDR3 nucleotides read TGTGCCAGCAGCTTAGACAGGGTCAATCAGCCCCAGCATTTT. It codes for CASSLDRVNQPQHF. The full variable domain, its missing parts supplied by reference TRBV11-2 and TRBJ1-5, is EAGVAQSPRYKIIEKRQSVAFWCNPISGHATLYWYQQILGQGPKLLIQFQNNGVVDDSQLPKDRFSAERLKGVDSTLKIQPAKLEDSAVYLCASSLDRVNQPQHFGDGTRLSIL.

This chain uses TRBV6-6 with TRBJ1-5; D not certain. The germline V gene has CDR1 MNHNY and CDR2 SVGAGI (reference sequence). Trimming took 5 bases from V and 3 from J, leaving 14 bases between them. The CDR3 is 15 amino acids. The DNA of the CDR3 is TGTGCCAGCAGTCTCGCATATGGTCCCAATCAGCCCCAGCATTTT. Translating gives CASSLAYGPNQPQHF.

This clonotype showed up just a few times. J is TRBJ1-1 and V is TRBV12-3 or TRBV12-4, with D maybe TRBD1 (5 bases). V gave up 7 bases and J gave up 4 bases, with 16 bases separating them. The CDR3 extends over 14 amino acids. This CDR3 is CASNLLPGGTEAFF. The CDR3 DNA sequence: TGTGCCAGCAACCTTTTACCGGGGGGCACTGAAGCTTTCTTT.

This chain joins TRBV30 and TRBJ1-4; D might be TRBD1 (5 bases). This CDR3 contains 14 residues. Germline V gives CDR1 GTSNPN, CDR2 SVGIG (reference sequence). Trimming cost V 2 bases and J 0 bases, with 7 bases left between them. This CDR3 is CAWSPGATNEKLFF. The DNA of the CDR3 is TGTGCCTGGAGTCCGGGGGCAACTAATGAAAAACTGTTTTTT.

This clonotype was seen many times. J is TRBJ2-2 and V is TRBV5-1; TRBD2 is a possible D gene (5 bases). V was shortened by 2 bases and J by 0 bases, with 8 bases between the two germline ends. The germline gives CDR1 SGHRS, CDR2 YFSETQ. The CDR3 runs to 15 residues. Written as DNA, the CDR3 is TGCGCCAGCAGCTTAGGAGGAACGAACACCGGGGAGCTGTTTTTT. It translates to CASSLGGTNTGELFF.

This clonotype has only a few counts. In DNA, the CDR3 is TGTGCCACCAGCAGGCCGCTGACAGGGCCTGGCTACACCTTC. This gives the protein CATSRPLTGPGYTF. This rearrangement joins TRBV15 to TRBJ1-2, with 7 bases aligning to TRBD1. In germline, CDR1 is LNHNV, CDR2 YYDKDF (reference sequence). Losses at the gene ends were 3 bases for V and 7 bases for J; bases not matched to a gene: 8. CDR3 length: 14 amino acids.

V usage is TRBV4-1 and J usage is TRBJ1-4, with unresolved D. This CDR3 contains 15 residues. CDR1 and CDR2 (germline): MGHRA, YSYEKL. The V gene lost 0 bases and the J gene lost 3 bases, with 8 bases spanning the gap. The CDR3, as DNA: TGCGCCAGCAGCCAAGATTGGGCTTCTAATGAAAAACTGTTTTTT. It codes for CASSQDWASNEKLFF.

This clonotype was picked up a small number of times. This sequence joins TRBV5-1 and TRBJ1-1, with D maybe TRBD1 (5 bases). V lost 4 bases and J lost 1, with 8 bases in between. The germline gives CDR1 SGHRS, CDR2 YFSETQ. The CDR3 length is 13 residues. In DNA form, the CDR3 reads TGCGCCAGCAGCAAGACAGAGAACACTGAAGCTTTCTTT. The encoded protein is CASSKTENTEAFF.

This chain uses TRBV7-3 with TRBJ2-3; unclear D gene. The CDR3 runs to 14 residues. CDR1 SGHTA and CDR2 FQGTGA come from the germline V gene. The ends were cut back, 3 bases at V and 0 bases at J, with 7 bases in the middle. The chain's CDR3 is CASSFVASTDTQYF. The CDR3 DNA follows: TGTGCCAGCAGCTTTGTTGCTAGCACAGATACGCAGTATTTT.

This clonotype was counted between two and nine times. V is TRBV20-1 and J is TRBJ2-5; TRBD2 is a possible D gene (6 bases). The CDR3 contains 13 residues. The V gene's germline CDR1 is DFQATT and CDR2 SNEGSKA (reference sequence). With 0 bases removed from V and 5 bases from J, the gap between germline ends came to 10 bases. CDR3 sequence reads: CSARDDSGETQYF. The CDR3 DNA is TGCAGTGCTAGAGACGACAGCGGGGAGACCCAGTACTTC.

This clonotype appeared a few times. The rearrangement joins TRBV4-2 to TRBJ2-2; D might be TRBD1 (5 bases). The CDR3 is 13 amino acids. The germline gives CDR1 LGHNA, CDR2 YNFKEQ. The V end was cut by 11 bases, the J end by 3 bases, with 13 bases between. The CDR3 region has the DNA TGTGCCGCCTTGAGCAGGGACACCGGGGAGCTGTTTTTT. This codes for CAALSRDTGELFF.

The chain has TRBV4-1 and TRBJ2-5; 9 nucleotides agree with TRBD2. Gene TRBJ2-1 matches the end of the DNA better, so the J call may be wrong. The V gene's germline CDR1 is MGHRA and CDR2 YSYEKL. This CDR3 spans 16 amino acids. The CDR3, as DNA: TGCGCCAGCAGCCAACTGGGACTAGCAGCCTCCAATGAGCAGTTCTTC. It encodes CASSQLGLAASNEQFF.

This clonotype was counted a few times. The chain links TRBV5-1 to TRBJ2-7; D perhaps matches TRBD2 (6 bases). There are 16 residues in the CDR3. V lost 4 bases and J 2 bases, leaving 19 bases between the germline ends. Germline lookup yields CDR1 SGHRS and CDR2 YFSETQ. CDR3 protein: CASSREPGGVTYEQYF. The DNA of the CDR3 is TGCGCCAGCAGCCGGGAACCAGGAGGGGTAACCTACGAGCAGTACTTC.

The rearrangement links TRBV4-1 to TRBJ1-4; D remains unclear. The germline V gene encodes CDR1 MGHRA and CDR2 YSYEKL. Trimming took off 3 bases at V and 6 bases at J, with 14 bases between the two ends. There are 15 residues in the CDR3. In nucleotides, the CDR3 is TGCGCCAGCAGCCACCCGGGTAGGGCTGATGAAAAACTGTTTTTT. This translates into CASSHPGRADEKLFF.

This clonotype came up a few times. The chain is built from TRBV6-5 and TRBJ2-7, with D possibly TRBD1 on 6 matching bases. V was trimmed by 0 bases and J by 6 bases, leaving 18 bases between them. Germline V gives CDR1 MNHEY, CDR2 SVGAGI. The CDR3 length is 16 residues. CDR3 protein: CASSYSDSSPLVEQYF. CDR3 sequence (DNA): TGTGCCAGCAGTTACTCGGACAGTTCCCCCCTGGTCGAGCAGTACTTC.

With regard to this clonotype: At one end the junction does not follow the germline gene, possibly because of a read error. CDR3: CASSPQVERHEQCF. CDR3 bases: TGTGCCAGCAGCCCACAAGTGGAAAGACACGAGCAGTGCTTC. The rearrangement links TRBV9 to TRBJ2-7; no definite D call. The CDR3 consists of 14 residues. In germline, CDR1 is SGDLS, CDR2 YYNGEE.

This clonotype has only a few counts. V is TRBV11-2 and J is TRBJ2-7; D is ambiguous. Germline loops: CDR1 SGHAT, CDR2 FQNNGV. V lost 3 bases and J 3 bases, leaving 9 bases between the germline ends. This CDR3 spans 13 amino acids. The CDR3 region has the DNA TGTGCCAGCAGCTTCGGCAGTTACTACGAGCAGTACTTC. Translated, it gives CASSFGSYYEQYF.

This clonotype turned up a few times. This chain links TRBV2 with TRBJ2-5, with TRBD2 as a possible D gene (6 bases). V dropped 5 bases and J dropped 11 bases, with 18 bases sitting between them. Germline V lookup: CDR1 SNHLY, CDR2 FYNNEI. CDR3 length: 13 amino acids. The CDR3 DNA reads as TGTGCCAGCAGTCTAGAGGCCTCGGGGGAGCAGTACTTC. Protein: CASSLEASGEQYF.

For this clonotype: A much larger clone lies a single base off, so this may be a read error. The chain is built from TRBV2 and TRBJ2-7, with a weak D call TRBD2 (5 bases). Deletions cut 2 bases from V and 2 bases from J, with 7 bases between. The CDR3 runs to 13 residues. Germline lookup yields CDR1 SNHLY and CDR2 FYNNEI. In DNA form, the CDR3 reads TGTGCCAGCAGTGAACTAGCCGCCTACGAGCAGTACTTC. Translation: CASSELAAYEQYF. Using reference TRBV2 and TRBJ2-7 for the parts outside the CDR3, the full variable domain is EPEVTQTPSHQVTQMGQEVILRCVPISNHLYFYWYRQILGQKVEFLVSFYNNEISEKSEIFDDQFSVERPDGSNFTLKIRSTKLEDSAMYFCASSELAAYEQYFGPGTRLTVT.

This clonotype has more than one count but fewer than ten. The chain couples TRBV9 to TRBJ2-1, with 8 bases that match TRBD2. Losses at the gene ends were 2 bases for V and 7 bases for J; bases not matched to a gene: 5. CDR3 length equals 14 residues. CDR1 and CDR2 (germline): SGDLS, YYNGEE. The CDR3 sequence is CASSVDGGDNEQFF. For the CDR3, the DNA is TGTGCCAGCAGCGTGGACGGGGGGGATAATGAGCAGTTCTTC.

The chain uses TRBV5-1 and TRBJ2-7, with D perhaps matching TRBD1 (5 bases). This CDR3 spans 16 amino acids. Germline CDR1 reads SGHRS; CDR2 reads YFSETQ. V lost 0 bases, J lost 0 bases, and 13 bases lay in between. As DNA, the CDR3 is TGCGCCAGCAGCTTGGGGGGCACAAAGGTCTCCTACGAGCAGTACTTC. It translates to CASSLGGTKVSYEQYF.

This clonotype was found a few times. This chain uses TRBV2 with TRBJ2-1; D unresolved. V was trimmed by 10 bases and J by 0 bases, leaving 34 bases between them. CDR3 size: 21 residues. CDR1 is SNHLY, CDR2 FYNNEI, per germline. The CDR3: CATRIYGANRDTLSSYNEQFF. In DNA, the CDR3 is TGTGCCACGAGAATATACGGTGCTAACCGAGACACCCTGAGCTCCTACAATGAGCAGTTCTTC.

This clonotype appeared a few times. The chain combines TRBV29-1 with TRBJ2-1; the match to TRBD1 covers 7 bases. The CDR3 spans 15 residues. Germline V lookup: CDR1 SQVTM, CDR2 ANQGSEA. Trimming at V came to 6 bases and at J to 1 base, leaving 9 bases not matched to a gene. The DNA for the CDR3 is TGCAGCGTCAACTCAGGGGGAAGGTCCTACAATGAGCAGTTCTTC. Protein product: CSVNSGGRSYNEQFF.